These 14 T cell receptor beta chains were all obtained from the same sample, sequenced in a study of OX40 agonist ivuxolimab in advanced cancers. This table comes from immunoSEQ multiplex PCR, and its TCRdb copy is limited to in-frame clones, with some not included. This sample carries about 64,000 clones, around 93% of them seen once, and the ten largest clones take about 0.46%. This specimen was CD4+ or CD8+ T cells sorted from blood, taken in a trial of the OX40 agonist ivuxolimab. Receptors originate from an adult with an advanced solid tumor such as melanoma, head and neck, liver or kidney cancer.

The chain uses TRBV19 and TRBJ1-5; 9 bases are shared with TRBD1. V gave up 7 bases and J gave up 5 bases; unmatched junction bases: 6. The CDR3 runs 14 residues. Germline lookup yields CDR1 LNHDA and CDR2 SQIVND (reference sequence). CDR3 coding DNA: TGTGCCAGTACCCCGGGACAGGGATATCAGCCCCAGCATTTT. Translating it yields CASTPGQGYQPQHF.

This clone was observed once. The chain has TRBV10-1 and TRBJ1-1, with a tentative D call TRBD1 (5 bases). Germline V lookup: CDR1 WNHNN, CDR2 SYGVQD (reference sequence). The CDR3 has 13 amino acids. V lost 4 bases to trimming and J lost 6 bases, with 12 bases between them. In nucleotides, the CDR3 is TGCGCCAGCAGTGTGGACATAGGCGCTGAAGCTTTCTTT. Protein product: CASSVDIGAEAFF.

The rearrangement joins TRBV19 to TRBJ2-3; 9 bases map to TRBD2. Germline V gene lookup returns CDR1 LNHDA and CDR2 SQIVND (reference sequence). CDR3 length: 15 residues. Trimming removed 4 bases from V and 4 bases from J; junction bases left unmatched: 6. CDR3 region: CASSTGLALADTQYF. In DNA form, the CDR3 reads TGTGCCAGTAGTACCGGACTAGCGCTGGCAGATACGCAGTATTTT.

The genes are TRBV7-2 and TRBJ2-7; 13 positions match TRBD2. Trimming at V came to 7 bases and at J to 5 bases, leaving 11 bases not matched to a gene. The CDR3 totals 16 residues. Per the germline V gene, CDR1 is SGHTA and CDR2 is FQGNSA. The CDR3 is CASTLGLAGVRHEQYF. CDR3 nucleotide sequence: TGTGCCAGCACCCTAGGACTAGCGGGAGTCAGGCACGAGCAGTACTTC. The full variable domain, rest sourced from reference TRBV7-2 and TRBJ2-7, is GAGVSQSPSNKVTEKGKDVELRCDPISGHTALYWYRQSLGQGLEFLIYFQGNSAPDKSGLPSDRFSAERTGGSVSTLTIQRTQQEDSAVYLCASTLGLAGVRHEQYFGPGTRLTVT.

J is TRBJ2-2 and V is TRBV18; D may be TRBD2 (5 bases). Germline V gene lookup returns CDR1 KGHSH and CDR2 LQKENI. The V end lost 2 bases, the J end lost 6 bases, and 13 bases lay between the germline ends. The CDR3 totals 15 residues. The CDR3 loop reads CASSPEVLVPGELFF. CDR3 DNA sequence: TGTGCCAGCTCACCAGAAGTACTAGTCCCCGGGGAGCTGTTTTTT.

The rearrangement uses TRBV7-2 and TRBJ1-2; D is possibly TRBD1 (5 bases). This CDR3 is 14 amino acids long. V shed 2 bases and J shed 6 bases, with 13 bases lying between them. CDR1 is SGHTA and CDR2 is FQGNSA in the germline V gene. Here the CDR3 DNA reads TGTGCCAGCAGCTTACAGGAGGGGAGAGATGGCTACACCTTC. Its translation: CASSLQEGRDGYTF.

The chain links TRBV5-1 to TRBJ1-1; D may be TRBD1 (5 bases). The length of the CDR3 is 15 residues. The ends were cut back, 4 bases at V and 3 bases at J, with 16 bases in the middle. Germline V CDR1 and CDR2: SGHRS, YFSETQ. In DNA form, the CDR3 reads TGCGCCAGCAGCCGCCGGGGAGGGACGGACACTGAAGCTTTCTTT. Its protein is CASSRRGGTDTEAFF.

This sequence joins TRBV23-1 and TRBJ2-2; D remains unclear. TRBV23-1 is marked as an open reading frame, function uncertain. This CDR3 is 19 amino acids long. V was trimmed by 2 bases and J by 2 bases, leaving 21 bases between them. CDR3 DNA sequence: TGCGCCAGCAGTCAAGTTGCAGGTCTCCTAGAAGTCAACACCGGGGAGCTGTTTTTT. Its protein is CASSQVAGLLEVNTGELFF.

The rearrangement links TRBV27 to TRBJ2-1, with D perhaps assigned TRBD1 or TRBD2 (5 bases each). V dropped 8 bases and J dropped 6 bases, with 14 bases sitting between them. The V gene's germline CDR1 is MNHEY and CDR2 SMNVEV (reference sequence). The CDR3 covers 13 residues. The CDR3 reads CASGGSTANEQFF. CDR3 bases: TGTGCCAGCGGGGGATCAACAGCCAATGAGCAGTTCTTC.

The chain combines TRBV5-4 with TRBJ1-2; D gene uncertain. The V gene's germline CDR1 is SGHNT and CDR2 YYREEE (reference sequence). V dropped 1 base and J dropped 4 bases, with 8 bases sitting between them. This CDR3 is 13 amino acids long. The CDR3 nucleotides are TGTGCCAGCAGCTTGTTGTCAAGCTATGGCTACACCTTC. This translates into CASSLLSSYGYTF.

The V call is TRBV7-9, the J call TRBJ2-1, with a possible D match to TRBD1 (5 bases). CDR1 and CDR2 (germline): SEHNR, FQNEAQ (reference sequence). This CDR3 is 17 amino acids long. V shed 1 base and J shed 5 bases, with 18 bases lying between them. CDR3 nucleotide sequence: TGTGCCAGCAGCTTAGTCGCTGGCAGGGTTGGGGACAATGAGCAGTTCTTC. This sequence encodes CASSLVAGRVGDNEQFF. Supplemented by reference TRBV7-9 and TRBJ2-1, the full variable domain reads DTGVSQNPRHKITKRGQNVTFRCDPISEHNRLYWYRQTLGQGPEFLTYFQNEAQLEKSRLLSDRFSAERPKGSFSTLEIQRTEQGDSAMYLCASSLVAGRVGDNEQFFGPGTRLTVL.

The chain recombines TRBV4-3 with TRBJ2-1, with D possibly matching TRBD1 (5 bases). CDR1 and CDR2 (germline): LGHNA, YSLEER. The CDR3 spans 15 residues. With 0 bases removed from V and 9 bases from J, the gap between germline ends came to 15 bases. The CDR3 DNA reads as TGCGCCAGCAGCCAAGATAGGACACCCTATAGTGAGCAGTTCTTC. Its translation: CASSQDRTPYSEQFF.

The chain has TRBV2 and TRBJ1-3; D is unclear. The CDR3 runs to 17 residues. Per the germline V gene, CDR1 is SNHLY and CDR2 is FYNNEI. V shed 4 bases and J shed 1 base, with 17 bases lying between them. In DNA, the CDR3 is TGTGCCAGCAGTGTTTCCTCGACCTTAAGGTCTGGAAACACCATATATTTT. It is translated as CASSVSSTLRSGNTIYF.

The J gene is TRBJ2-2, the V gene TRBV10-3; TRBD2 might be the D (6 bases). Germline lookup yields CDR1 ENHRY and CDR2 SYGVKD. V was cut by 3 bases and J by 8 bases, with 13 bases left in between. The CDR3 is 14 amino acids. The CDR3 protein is CAISDAREPGELFF. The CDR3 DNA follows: TGTGCCATCAGTGATGCCCGGGAGCCTGGGGAGCTGTTTTTT.